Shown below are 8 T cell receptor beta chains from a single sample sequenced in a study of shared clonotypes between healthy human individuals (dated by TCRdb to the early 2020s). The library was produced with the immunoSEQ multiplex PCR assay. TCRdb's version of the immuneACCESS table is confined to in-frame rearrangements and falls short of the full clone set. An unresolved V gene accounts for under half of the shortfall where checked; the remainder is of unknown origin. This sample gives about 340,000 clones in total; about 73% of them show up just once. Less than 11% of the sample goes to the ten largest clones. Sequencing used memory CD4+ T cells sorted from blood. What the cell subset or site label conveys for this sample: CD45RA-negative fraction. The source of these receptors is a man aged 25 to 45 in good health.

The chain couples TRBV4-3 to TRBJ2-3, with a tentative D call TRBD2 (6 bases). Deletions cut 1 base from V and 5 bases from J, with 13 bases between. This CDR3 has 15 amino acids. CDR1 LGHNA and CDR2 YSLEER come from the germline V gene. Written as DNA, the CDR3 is TGCGCCAGCAGCCAAGTCCACGGGAGTGGAGATACGCAGTATTTT. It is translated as CASSQVHGSGDTQYF.

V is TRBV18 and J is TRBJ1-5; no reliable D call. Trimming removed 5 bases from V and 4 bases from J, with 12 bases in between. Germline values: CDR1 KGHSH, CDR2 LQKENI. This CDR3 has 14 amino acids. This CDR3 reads CASSRPGMNQPQHF. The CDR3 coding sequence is TGTGCCAGCTCAAGGCCTGGAATGAATCAGCCCCAGCATTTT.

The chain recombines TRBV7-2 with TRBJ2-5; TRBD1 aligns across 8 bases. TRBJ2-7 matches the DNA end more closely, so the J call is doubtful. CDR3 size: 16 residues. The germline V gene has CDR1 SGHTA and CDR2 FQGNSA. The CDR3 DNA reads TGTGCCAGCAGTTCACCCCCTGGACAGGGAGCCTACGAGCAGTACTTC. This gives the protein CASSSPPGQGAYEQYF.

This chain's CDR3 is CASNALTGISRNEQFF. The CDR3 nucleotides read TGTGCCAGCAATGCATTAACAGGGATTTCGAGGAATGAGCAGTTCTTC. This rearrangement joins TRBV2 to TRBJ2-1; a weak D match, TRBD1 (6 bases). The CDR3 has 16 residues. Germline V gene data show CDR1 as SNHLY and CDR2 as FYNNEI. The germline V and J ends were trimmed by 7 bases and 7 bases, with 23 bases remaining between them.

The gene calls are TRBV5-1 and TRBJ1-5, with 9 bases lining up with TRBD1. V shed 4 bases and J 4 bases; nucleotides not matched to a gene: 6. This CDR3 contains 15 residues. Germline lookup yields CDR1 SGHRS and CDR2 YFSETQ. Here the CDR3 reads CASSPGQGPNQPQHF. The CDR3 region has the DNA TGCGCCAGCAGCCCTGGACAGGGGCCAAATCAGCCCCAGCATTTT.

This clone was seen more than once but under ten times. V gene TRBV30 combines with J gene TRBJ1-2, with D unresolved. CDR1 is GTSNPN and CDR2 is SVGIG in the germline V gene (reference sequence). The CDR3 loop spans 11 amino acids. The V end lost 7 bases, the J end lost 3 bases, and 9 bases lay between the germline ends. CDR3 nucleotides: TGTGCCTTGTCAGTGGACTATGGCTACACCTTC. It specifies CALSVDYGYTF.

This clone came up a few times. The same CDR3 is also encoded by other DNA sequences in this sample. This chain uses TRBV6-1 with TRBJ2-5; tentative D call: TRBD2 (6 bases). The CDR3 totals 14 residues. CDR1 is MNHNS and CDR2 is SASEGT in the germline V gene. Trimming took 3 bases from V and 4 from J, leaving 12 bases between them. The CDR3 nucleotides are TGTGCCAGCAGTGACGTCGGGGGAGGAGAGACCCAGTACTTC. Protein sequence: CASSDVGGGETQYF.

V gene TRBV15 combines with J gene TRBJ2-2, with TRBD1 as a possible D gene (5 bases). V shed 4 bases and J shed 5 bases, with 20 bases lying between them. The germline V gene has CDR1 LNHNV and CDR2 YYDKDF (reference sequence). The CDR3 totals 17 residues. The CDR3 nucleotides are TGTGCCACCAGCAAGAGACGCGGACAAACCCAGACCGGGGAGCTGTTTTTT. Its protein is CATSKRRGQTQTGELFF.